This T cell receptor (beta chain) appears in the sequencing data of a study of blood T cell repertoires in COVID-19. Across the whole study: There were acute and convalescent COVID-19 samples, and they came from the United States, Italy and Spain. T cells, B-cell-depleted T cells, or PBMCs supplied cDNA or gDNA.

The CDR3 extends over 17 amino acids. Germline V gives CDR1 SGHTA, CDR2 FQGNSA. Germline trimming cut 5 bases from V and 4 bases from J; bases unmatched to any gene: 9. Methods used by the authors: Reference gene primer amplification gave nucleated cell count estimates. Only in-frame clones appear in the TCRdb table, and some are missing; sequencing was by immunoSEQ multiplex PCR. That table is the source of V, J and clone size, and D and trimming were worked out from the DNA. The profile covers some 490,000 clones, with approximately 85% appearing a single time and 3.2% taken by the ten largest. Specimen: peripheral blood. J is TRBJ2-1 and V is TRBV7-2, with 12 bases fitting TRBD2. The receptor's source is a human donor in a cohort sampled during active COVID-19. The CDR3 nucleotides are TGTGCCAGCAGCCTCTTGACGCTAGCGGGAGGGTACAATGAGCAGTTCTTC. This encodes CASSLLTLAGGYNEQFF. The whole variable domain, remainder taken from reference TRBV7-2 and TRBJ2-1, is GAGVSQSPSNKVTEKGKDVELRCDPISGHTALYWYRQSLGQGLEFLIYFQGNSAPDKSGLPSDRFSAERTGGSVSTLTIQRTQQEDSAVYLCASSLLTLAGGYNEQFFGPGTRLTVL.